This entry lists 11 T cell receptor beta chains sequenced from one sample in a study of cytomegalovirus exposure and HLA in healthy donors. A multiplex PCR was run with 60 Vbeta primers and 13 Jbeta primers. Sequenced by immunoSEQ multiplex PCR; TCRdb stores in-frame clones only, minus some. This table has under 200,000 clones, around 79% appearing once. Sample: PBMCs. The source is a female donor in good health and CMV-seronegative.

The chain carries TRBV5-1 and TRBJ2-1; 9 bases match TRBD1. The length of the CDR3 is 13 residues. With V trimmed by 4 bases and J by 8 bases, 4 bases remained unmatched. CDR1 is SGHRS and CDR2 is YFSETQ in the germline V gene. CDR3 nucleotide sequence: TGCGCCAGCAGCATACAGGGGGCAGATGAGCAGTTCTTC. Protein product: CASSIQGADEQFF.

The chain is built from TRBV4-3 and TRBJ2-7; 11 bases align to TRBD1. Losses at the gene ends were 0 bases for V and 3 bases for J; bases not matched to a gene: 1. Germline V lookup: CDR1 LGHNA, CDR2 YSLEER. CDR3 length equals 15 residues. CDR3 DNA sequence: TGCGCCAGCAGCCAAGAGGGGACAGGGGGCTACGAGCAGTACTTC. Its translation: CASSQEGTGGYEQYF.

The V gene is TRBV29-1, the J gene TRBJ2-7; D perhaps matches TRBD2 (5 bases). The CDR3 spans 13 residues. Germline lookup yields CDR1 SQVTM and CDR2 ANQGSEA. Trimming cost V 0 bases and J 4 bases, with 10 bases left between them. For the CDR3, the DNA is TGCAGCGTTGAAGACCCCCGGGGTTACGAGCAGTACTTC. This translates into CSVEDPRGYEQYF.

CDR3 region: CASSPTEPYNEQFF. For the CDR3, the DNA is TGTGCCAGCTCACCCACAGAGCCCTACAATGAGCAGTTCTTC. The J gene is TRBJ2-1, the V gene TRBV18; D gene ambiguous. The germline V gene encodes CDR1 KGHSH and CDR2 LQKENI. The V gene lost 3 bases and the J gene lost 2 bases, with 8 bases spanning the gap. There are 14 residues in the CDR3.

Only one count was recorded for this clone. The V call is TRBV30, the J call TRBJ1-2; D might be TRBD1 (6 bases). Germline V gene sequence: CDR1 GTSNPN, CDR2 SVGIG (reference sequence). The CDR3 is 14 amino acids. With 1 base removed from V and 4 bases from J, the gap between germline ends came to 13 bases. Here the CDR3 reads CAWSATGRGYGYTF. DNA for the CDR3: TGTGCCTGGAGTGCGACAGGTCGGGGCTATGGCTACACCTTC. Combining the CDR3 with reference TRBV30 and TRBJ1-2 gives the whole variable domain SQTIHQWPATLVQPVGSPLSLECTVEGTSNPNLYWYRQAAGRGLQLLFYSVGIGQISSEVPQNLSASRPQDRQFILSSKKLLLSDSGFYLCAWSATGRGYGYTFGSGTRLTVV.

The chain uses TRBV4-3 and TRBJ1-5; 7 bases are shared with TRBD1. This CDR3 region has 16 residues. V was clipped by 10 bases and J by 0 bases; unmatched bases: 12. Germline-derived CDR1 and CDR2 are LGHNA and YSLEER. The CDR3 sequence: CATFDRAAYSNQPQHF. CDR3 coding DNA: TGCGCCACCTTTGACAGGGCAGCTTATAGCAATCAGCCCCAGCATTTT.

The V call is TRBV10-3, the J call TRBJ2-1; 8 nucleotides agree with TRBD2. Germline V gene sequence: CDR1 ENHRY, CDR2 SYGVKD. V was pared by 2 bases and J by 3 bases, with 12 bases of the junction left unmatched. This CDR3 is built from 18 residues. The CDR3 nucleotides are TGTGCCATCAGTGAGCTGGCGGGGGGCCTCTCCAACTACAATGAGCAGTTCTTC. Translating gives CAISELAGGLSNYNEQFF.

V is TRBV7-9 and J is TRBJ2-5; D might be TRBD2 (6 bases). Germline V gives CDR1 SEHNR, CDR2 FQNEAQ (reference sequence). The CDR3 covers 15 residues. Trimming stripped 1 base from V and 2 bases from J, with 11 bases between. The CDR3 protein is CASSLDQGRQETQYF. CDR3 coding DNA: TGTGCCAGCAGCTTAGATCAAGGGAGGCAAGAGACCCAGTACTTC.

V and J are TRBV7-9 and TRBJ2-2; 10 nucleotides agree with TRBD2. Trimming at V came to 4 bases and at J to 8 bases, leaving 4 bases not matched to a gene. The CDR3 runs 14 residues. Germline CDR1 is SEHNR and CDR2 is FQNEAQ (reference sequence). CDR3 region: CASSSPSGRGELFF. DNA of the CDR3: TGTGCCAGCAGCTCCCCTAGCGGGAGAGGGGAGCTGTTTTTT.

By frequency in the sample, this clone is medium-sized. This sequence joins TRBV4-2 and TRBJ1-1, with TRBD1 matching 9 bases. CDR1 and CDR2 from the germline V gene are LGHNA and YNFKEQ. This CDR3 comprises 17 residues. The V gene end was trimmed by 2 bases and the J gene end by 0 bases; junction bases not matched to a gene: 7. This CDR3 reads CASSQKTGGHMNTEAFF. CDR3 bases: TGTGCCAGCAGCCAAAAGACAGGGGGTCATATGAACACTGAAGCTTTCTTT.

This clone was detected a few times. The chain uses TRBV9 and TRBJ2-7, with 9 bases matching TRBD2. This CDR3 region has 17 residues. V was pared by 1 base and J by 3 bases, with 11 bases of the junction left unmatched. Germline V gene data show CDR1 as SGDLS and CDR2 as YYNGEE. The DNA of the CDR3 is TGTGCCAGCAGCGTATCTTACGGGACTAGCAAAAGCTACGAGCAGTACTTC. Translating it yields CASSVSYGTSKSYEQYF.